This T cell receptor (beta chain) comes out of a study of T cell changes during pregnancy in multiple sclerosis. This table comes from immunoSEQ multiplex PCR, and its TCRdb copy is limited to in-frame clones, with some not included. The repertoire consists of under 100,000 clones, with roughly 96% occurring once and the leading ten covering more than 0.95%. The V gene's germline CDR1 is MNHNS and CDR2 SASEGT. J lost 4 bases, V lost 6 bases, and 8 bases had no gene match. This CDR3 comprises 14 residues. The receptor was isolated from a female donor with multiple sclerosis, enrolled in a pregnancy study. The sample here was peripheral blood, taken in the second trimester of pregnancy. V gene TRBV6-1 combines with J gene TRBJ1-1, with 7 bases aligning to TRBD1. The CDR3 is CASRVLGQPTEAFF. CDR3 nucleotides: TGTGCCAGCAGGGTCTTGGGACAGCCCACTGAAGCTTTCTTT.